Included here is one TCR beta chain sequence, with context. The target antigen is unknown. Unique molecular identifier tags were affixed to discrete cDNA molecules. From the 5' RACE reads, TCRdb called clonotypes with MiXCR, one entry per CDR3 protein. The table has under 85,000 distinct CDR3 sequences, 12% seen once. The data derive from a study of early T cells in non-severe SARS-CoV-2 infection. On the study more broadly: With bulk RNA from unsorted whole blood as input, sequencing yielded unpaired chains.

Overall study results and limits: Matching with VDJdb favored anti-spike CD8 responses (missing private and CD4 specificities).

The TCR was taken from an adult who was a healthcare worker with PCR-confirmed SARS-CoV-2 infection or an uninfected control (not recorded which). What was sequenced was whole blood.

CDR3 nucleotides: TGCAGTGCTATCATAAGCGGATACAATGAGCAGTTCTTC. It encodes CSAIISGYNEQFF. This rearrangement joins TRBV20-1 to TRBJ2-1, with D possibly TRBD2 on 5 matching bases. Germline CDR1 DFQATT, CDR2 SNEGSKA (reference sequence). This CDR3 region has 13 residues. V lost 4 bases to trimming and J lost 4 bases, with 11 bases between them.